These 32 T cell receptor beta chains were all obtained from the same sample, sequenced in a study of cytomegalovirus exposure and HLA in healthy donors. Primers for the PCR totalled 60 Vbeta and 13 Jbeta. TCRdb's copy holds only in-frame clones and misses some; the assay was immunoSEQ multiplex PCR. The table shows some 140,000 clones, with 79% occurring only once. Sequencing used PBMCs. Source of these receptors: a female donor in good health and CMV-seronegative.

The chain couples TRBV9 to TRBJ2-1; possible D gene TRBD2, 5 bases. The CDR3 has 13 amino acids. The V gene's germline CDR1 is SGDLS and CDR2 YYNGEE. Trimming stripped 7 bases from V and 4 bases from J, with 12 bases between. This CDR3 reads CASGRALYNEQFF. CDR3 coding DNA: TGTGCCAGCGGGAGAGCGCTTTACAATGAGCAGTTCTTC.

The V and J genes are TRBV7-2 and TRBJ2-2, with 7 bases lining up with TRBD1. The CDR3 runs to 15 residues. V was pared by 5 bases and J by 2 bases, with 5 bases of the junction left unmatched. CDR1 and CDR2 from the germline V gene are SGHTA and FQGNSA. CDR3 region: CASSRQGRNTGELFF. The DNA of the CDR3 is TGTGCCAGCAGCCGACAGGGTCGAAACACCGGGGAGCTGTTTTTT.

This clone was seen at least ten times. The chain carries TRBV10-1 and TRBJ1-1; D perhaps matches TRBD1 (5 bases). Germline values: CDR1 WNHNN, CDR2 SYGVQD (reference sequence). The V and J ends lost 5 bases and 4 bases respectively, with 11 bases between them. The CDR3 spans 13 residues. The CDR3 coding sequence is TGCGCCAGCAGTCAGACAGAGTTCACTGAAGCTTTCTTT. Its translation: CASSQTEFTEAFF.

The chain couples TRBV4-1 to TRBJ1-1; perhaps TRBD1 as D (5 bases). The CDR3 has 14 amino acids. Per the germline V gene, CDR1 is MGHRA and CDR2 is YSYEKL. Trimming left V 10 bases short and J 5 bases short, with 20 bases between. CDR3 sequence (DNA): TGCGCCACCGAGCGGGTTTTGGGGCAAACTGAAGCTTTCTTT. Translation: CATERVLGQTEAFF.

V and J are TRBV5-1 and TRBJ1-1; TRBD1 agrees at 9 bases. CDR3 size: 16 residues. The ends lost 0 bases at V and 6 bases at J; junction bases unmatched: 9. Germline values: CDR1 SGHRS, CDR2 YFSETQ. The CDR3 sequence is CASSLGRGQGISEAFF. CDR3 coding DNA: TGCGCCAGCAGCTTGGGTCGAGGACAGGGGATTTCTGAAGCTTTCTTT.

CDR3 sequence reads: CASSSGSYNEQFF. The CDR3 DNA sequence: TGTGCCAGCAGTTCCGGTTCGTACAATGAGCAGTTCTTC. The chain couples TRBV7-2 to TRBJ2-1; D unclear. Germline CDR1 reads SGHTA; CDR2 reads FQGNSA. The CDR3 totals 13 residues. Trimming removed 6 bases from V and 4 bases from J, with 10 bases in between.

The chain is built from TRBV28 and TRBJ2-5, with D uncertain. The CDR3 contains 16 residues. The V end lost 8 bases, the J end lost 2 bases, and 21 bases lay between the germline ends. Germline V gene lookup returns CDR1 MDHEN and CDR2 SYDVKM. Here the CDR3 DNA reads TGTGCCAGCTCGAGGTGGCTCAAAAGTTATCAAGAGACCCAGTACTTC. It specifies CASSRWLKSYQETQYF.

This clone was counted once. This chain joins TRBV6-1 and TRBJ1-4; TRBD1 matches 9 bases. V lost 1 base, J lost 5 bases, and 5 bases stayed unmatched. The CDR3 is 16 residues long. Germline CDR1 is MNHNS and CDR2 is SASEGT. This CDR3 reads CASSEGAGQGNEKLFF. CDR3 coding DNA: TGTGCCAGCAGTGAAGGGGCGGGACAGGGAAATGAAAAACTGTTTTTT.

This clone was detected once. The chain links TRBV7-9 to TRBJ1-6, with TRBD1 as a possible D gene (6 bases). CDR1 is SEHNR and CDR2 is FQNEAQ in the germline V gene (reference sequence). This CDR3 has 16 amino acids. V dropped 5 bases and J dropped 3 bases, with 14 bases sitting between them. CDR3 loop: CASSPTGLGYNSPLHF. The CDR3 bases are TGTGCCAGCAGCCCCACAGGGTTAGGCTATAATTCACCCCTCCACTTT.

The chain is built from TRBV11-2 and TRBJ1-5, with a possible D match to TRBD1 (6 bases). CDR3 length: 15 amino acids. Trimming pared 8 bases from V and 2 bases from J, leaving 16 bases between. Germline loops: CDR1 SGHAT, CDR2 FQNNGV. CDR3: CASQGHPGGNQPQHF. The CDR3 DNA follows: TGTGCCAGCCAGGGACACCCCGGAGGCAATCAGCCCCAGCATTTT.

On this clone: One end of the junction is discordant with germline, which a read error may explain. The gene calls are TRBV6-1 and TRBJ2-7; D gene ambiguous. The germline CDR1 and CDR2 sequences are MNHNS and SASEGT. CDR3 length equals 13 residues. CDR3 sequence: CANSEALSRANTF. In DNA, the CDR3 is TGTGCCAACAGTGAAGCGCTCTCAAGAGCGAACACCTTC.

This clone appeared once. This chain connects TRBV18 to TRBJ1-1; the match to TRBD1 covers 7 bases. With V trimmed by 1 base and J by 1 base, 9 bases remained unmatched. The CDR3 has 17 residues. CDR1 is KGHSH, CDR2 LQKENI, per germline. CDR3 in amino acids: CASSPRTRGVRNTEAFF. The CDR3 region has the DNA TGTGCCAGCTCACCACGTACCAGGGGGGTGCGGAACACTGAAGCTTTCTTT.

Points on this clone: Other DNA sequences from this sample encode an identical CDR3 as well. This chain joins TRBV5-4 and TRBJ2-5; 10 bases map to TRBD1. The V and J ends lost 4 bases and 4 bases, in that order; junction bases with no gene match: 10. Looked up from germline, CDR1 is SGHNT and CDR2 is YYREEE (reference sequence). There are 16 residues in the CDR3. CDR3 sequence: CASSTGGQGGGETQYF. The DNA for the CDR3 is TGTGCCAGCAGCACCGGCGGACAGGGGGGAGGAGAGACCCAGTACTTC.

V usage is TRBV21-1 and J usage is TRBJ2-5; the table's D call, TRBD2, was not checked against the DNA. TRBV21-1 is a pseudogene. The length of the CDR3 is 14 residues. CDR3 residues: CAILGLGDQETQYF. The CDR3 bases are TGTGCCATCTTGGGACTAGGGGATCAAGAGACCCAGTACTTC.

The chain carries TRBV11-2 and TRBJ1-2; D gene unclear. CDR3 size: 15 residues. V lost 4 bases, J lost 4 bases, and 16 bases lay in between. Germline V gene data show CDR1 as SGHAT and CDR2 as FQNNGV. The DNA for the CDR3 is TGTGCCAGCAGCTCCCCGAGGGAACGCGGCTATGGCTACACCTTC. Translating it yields CASSSPRERGYGYTF.

This clone was observed a single time. The rearrangement joins TRBV7-9 to TRBJ1-4, with a weak D call TRBD1 (6 bases). Trimming took off 3 bases at V and 8 bases at J, with 13 bases between the two ends. The CDR3 is 14 residues long. Germline values: CDR1 SEHNR, CDR2 FQNEAQ (reference sequence). The chain's CDR3 is CASSFSGAREKLFF. In DNA, the CDR3 is TGTGCCAGCAGCTTCTCAGGGGCTCGGGAAAAACTGTTTTTT.

The genes are TRBV18 and TRBJ1-5; tentative D call: TRBD1 (5 bases). This CDR3 has 15 amino acids. V dropped 0 bases and J dropped 5 bases, with 11 bases sitting between them. Germline V gene lookup returns CDR1 KGHSH and CDR2 LQKENI. The CDR3 is CASSPPGTAYQPQHF. CDR3 nucleotide sequence: TGTGCCAGCTCACCACCCGGGACTGCATATCAGCCCCAGCATTTT.

V gene TRBV6-6 combines with J gene TRBJ2-5; TRBD2 is a possible D gene (5 bases). The J call may be wrong; the DNA end is better matched by TRBJ2-7. CDR1 and CDR2 from the germline V gene are MNHNY and SVGAGI (reference sequence). This CDR3 spans 13 amino acids. CDR3 protein: CASDTGVSYEQYF. DNA for the CDR3: TGTGCCAGTGACACCGGGGTTTCCTACGAGCAGTACTTC.

J is TRBJ2-3 and V is TRBV10-1; 9 bases match TRBD1. Looked up from germline, CDR1 is WNHNN and CDR2 is SYGVQD (reference sequence). The CDR3 sequence is 16 residues long. V was clipped by 6 bases and J by 2 bases; unmatched bases: 9. The CDR3 sequence is CASSEGRDRDTDTQYF. The CDR3 region has the DNA TGCGCCAGCAGCGAGGGTCGGGACAGGGACACAGATACGCAGTATTTT.

This chain joins TRBV14 and TRBJ2-1; TRBD2 agrees at 8 bases. Germline CDR1 SGHDN, CDR2 FVKESK. J gave up 11 bases and V 2 bases, and 14 bases lay outside the gene matches. The CDR3 length is 16 residues. The CDR3 region is CASSQIRGREGCQQFF. The CDR3 DNA follows: TGTGCCAGCAGCCAAATCCGAGGCCGGGAGGGGTGTCAGCAGTTCTTC.

This clone appeared a single time. This chain uses TRBV7-3 with TRBJ2-3; 14 bases match TRBD2. The CDR3 sequence is 18 residues long. With V trimmed by 6 bases and J by 3 bases, 11 bases remained unmatched. Germline V gives CDR1 SGHTA, CDR2 FQGTGA. This chain's CDR3 is CASSPGTSGGWSTDTQYF. CDR3 bases: TGTGCCAGCAGTCCCGGGACTAGCGGGGGCTGGTCGACAGATACGCAGTATTTT.

This clone has a handful of counts. This chain joins TRBV2 and TRBJ2-2, with 10 positions matching TRBD2. CDR1 is SNHLY and CDR2 is FYNNEI in the germline V gene. The CDR3 length is 14 residues. J gave up 5 bases and V 4 bases, and 1 base lay outside the gene matches. The CDR3 DNA sequence: TGTGCCAGCAGTGGAGCGGGAGGGACCGGGGAGCTGTTTTTT. The encoded protein is CASSGAGGTGELFF.

The chain couples TRBV2 to TRBJ2-7; 10 positions match TRBD1. V trimming: 4 bases; J trimming: 2 bases; junction bases outside the gene matches: 11. Germline CDR1 is SNHLY and CDR2 is FYNNEI. The CDR3 spans 17 residues. DNA of the CDR3: TGTGCCAGCAGTGCTCACCCGTGGGACAGGGGCACCTACGAGCAGTACTTC. Its translation: CASSAHPWDRGTYEQYF.

This clone has only one observation. DNA of the CDR3: TGTGCCAGCAGCTCCTTGGAGGTAAATGAGCAGTTCTTC. It yields the protein CASSSLEVNEQFF. This chain connects TRBV13 to TRBJ2-1, with a possible D match to TRBD2 (5 bases). Per the germline V gene, CDR1 is PRHDT and CDR2 is FYEKMQ (reference sequence). There are 13 residues in the CDR3. V was pared by 4 bases and J by 7 bases, with 11 bases between.

This rearrangement joins TRBV28 to TRBJ2-5; 9 bases match TRBD2. Germline lookup yields CDR1 MDHEN and CDR2 SYDVKM. The CDR3 sequence is 15 residues long. The V gene end was trimmed by 5 bases and the J gene end by 4 bases; junction bases not matched to a gene: 8. CDR3 DNA sequence: TGTGCCAGCAGTCCGGCGGGACTAGCTGGAGAGACCCAGTACTTC. Amino acids: CASSPAGLAGETQYF.

The chain couples TRBV2 to TRBJ2-7, with 9 bases lining up with TRBD1. The germline gives CDR1 SNHLY, CDR2 FYNNEI. The length of the CDR3 is 14 residues. V dropped 6 bases and J dropped 6; count of bases not matched to a gene: 9. The CDR3 loop is CASSQDRGVSEQYF. CDR3 bases: TGTGCCAGCAGCCAGGACAGGGGAGTGAGCGAGCAGTACTTC.

V gene TRBV2 combines with J gene TRBJ2-2, with D possibly matching TRBD1 (5 bases). CDR3 size: 14 residues. Trimming cost V 6 bases and J 1 base, with 9 bases left between them. Germline-derived CDR1 and CDR2 are SNHLY and FYNNEI. The CDR3 DNA sequence: TGTGCCAGCAGAAAAGGACAGAACACCGGGGAGCTGTTTTTT. Amino acids: CASRKGQNTGELFF.

The chain is built from TRBV6-1 and TRBJ1-6, with D possibly matching TRBD1 (5 bases). The V gene's germline CDR1 is MNHNS and CDR2 SASEGT. Trimming left V 7 bases short and J 10 bases short, with 20 bases between. CDR3 length equals 15 residues. The CDR3 spells CASNPLAQGGSPLHF. CDR3 bases: TGTGCCAGCAATCCCTTAGCCCAGGGAGGCTCACCCCTCCACTTT.

This clone was observed a few times. The chain is built from TRBV2 and TRBJ2-2, with D tentatively TRBD1 (6 bases). Trimming took 8 bases from V and 0 from J, leaving 25 bases between them. CDR1 SNHLY and CDR2 FYNNEI come from the germline V gene. The CDR3 totals 19 residues. CDR3 DNA: TGTGCCAGCGGTGGGGGCGTAGGACAGTCCCGCCCGAACACCGGGGAGCTGTTTTTT. Residues: CASGGGVGQSRPNTGELFF.

This clone has just one count. This chain uses TRBV5-6 with TRBJ2-1; D is possibly TRBD2 (7 bases). CDR1 and CDR2 from the germline V gene are SGHDT and YYEEEE. The CDR3 covers 18 residues. Between the trimmed V and J ends, which lost 0 bases and 0 bases, there was a span of 16 bases. The CDR3 region is CASSLVAGAGTSYNEQFF. CDR3 DNA: TGTGCCAGCAGCTTGGTGGCGGGGGCGGGGACCTCCTACAATGAGCAGTTCTTC.

The J gene is TRBJ2-1, the V gene TRBV11-2, with 9 nucleotides matching TRBD2. V trimming: 1 base; J trimming: 4 bases; junction bases outside the gene matches: 2. This CDR3 contains 15 residues. CDR1 and CDR2 (germline): SGHAT, FQNNGV. The CDR3 spells CASSLASGTYNEQFF. As DNA, the CDR3 is TGTGCCAGCAGCTTAGCTAGCGGGACATACAATGAGCAGTTCTTC.

This chain uses TRBV27 with TRBJ2-2; D perhaps matches TRBD1 (5 bases). V was shortened by 2 bases and J by 0 bases, with 13 bases between the two germline ends. The CDR3 loop spans 17 amino acids. The germline V gene encodes CDR1 MNHEY and CDR2 SMNVEV (reference sequence). The CDR3 nucleotides are TGTGCCAGCAGTTTAGGGCAGGGTTTCGCGAACACCGGGGAGCTGTTTTTT. This codes for CASSLGQGFANTGELFF.